One and the same sample provided the 22 T cell receptor beta chains below, sequenced in a study of blood T cell repertoires in COVID-19. Data came from immunoSEQ multiplex PCR; TCRdb stores just in-frame clones and leaves some out. The data contain tens of thousands of clones, approximately 90% of them seen just once; the ten biggest clones take up about 5.8%. The source material was peripheral blood. The source is a man between 60 and 75 years old with active COVID-19.

CDR3 DNA: TGTGCCAGCACCCCGACGTCGGGGCAAGAGACCCAGTACTTC. Residues: CASTPTSGQETQYF. This chain joins TRBV7-9 and TRBJ2-5; tentatively, D is TRBD2 (5 bases). Trimming pared 7 bases from V and 2 bases from J, leaving 14 bases between. Germline values: CDR1 SEHNR, CDR2 FQNEAQ (reference sequence). The CDR3 covers 14 residues.

This clone was picked up a small number of times. The V gene is TRBV5-1, the J gene TRBJ1-2; no definite D call. V was shortened by 0 bases and J by 5 bases, with 11 bases between the two germline ends. CDR1 SGHRS and CDR2 YFSETQ come from the germline V gene. The CDR3 spans 14 residues. The CDR3 sequence: CASSLALGSYGYTF. The CDR3 bases are TGCGCCAGCAGCTTGGCCCTTGGGAGTTATGGCTACACCTTC.

This clone was seen only a few times. J is TRBJ2-2 and V is TRBV7-3, with 7 bases matching TRBD1. The germline gives CDR1 SGHTA, CDR2 FQGTGA. With 4 bases clipped from V and 2 bases from J, the junction kept 7 bases outside the gene matches. This CDR3 region has 16 residues. The CDR3 loop reads CASSSRTGINTGELFF. For the CDR3, the DNA is TGTGCCAGCAGCTCCCGGACAGGTATCAACACCGGGGAGCTGTTTTTT. The whole variable domain, remainder taken from reference TRBV7-3 and TRBJ2-2, is GAGVSQTPSNKVTEKGKYVELRCDPISGHTALYWYRQSLGQGPEFLIYFQGTGAADDSGLPNDRFFAVRPEGSVSTLKIQRTERGDSAVYLCASSSRTGINTGELFFGEGSRLTVL.

V usage is TRBV7-2 and J usage is TRBJ1-3; no clear D gene. The CDR3 sequence is 15 residues long. V lost 2 bases and J lost 0, with 8 bases in between. CDR1 SGHTA and CDR2 FQGNSA come from the germline V gene. The CDR3 coding sequence is TGTGCCAGCAGCTTAATTTGGAGCTCTGGAAACACCATATATTTT. Translating it yields CASSLIWSSGNTIYF.

The chain links TRBV21-1 to TRBJ1-4; TRBD1, as called in the table, went unchecked against the DNA. TRBV21-1 is a recognized pseudogene. The CDR3 is made up of 16 amino acids. The CDR3 here is CASSNPRHATNEKLFF. DNA for the CDR3: TGTGCCAGCAGCAACCCCAGACATGCAACTAATGAAAAACTGTTTTTT.

The chain links TRBV6-5 to TRBJ2-7; TRBD1 agrees at 7 bases. The germline gives CDR1 MNHEY, CDR2 SVGAGI. The CDR3 covers 13 residues. V shed 8 bases, J shed 3 bases, and the junction held 7 bases outside the gene matches. In nucleotides, the CDR3 is TGTGCCAGCGGAGAGGGGGCCCGCTACGAGCAGTACTTC. This translates into CASGEGARYEQYF.

This clone showed up just once. The rearrangement uses TRBV14 and TRBJ1-4; the D is unclear. The CDR3 loop spans 13 amino acids. The V gene's germline CDR1 is SGHDN and CDR2 FVKESK. Trimming cost V 2 bases and J 8 bases, with 9 bases left between them. Here the CDR3 reads CASSQILQEKLFF. The CDR3, as DNA: TGTGCCAGCAGCCAAATTCTACAGGAAAAACTGTTTTTT. Using reference TRBV14 and TRBJ1-4 for the parts outside the CDR3, the full variable domain is EAGVTQFPSHSVIEKGQTVTLRCDPISGHDNLYWYRRVMGKEIKFLLHFVKESKQDESGMPNNRFLAERTGGTYSTLKVQPAELEDSGVYFCASSQILQEKLFFGSGTQLSVL.

V and J are TRBV3-1 (or the pseudogene TRBV3-2) and TRBJ2-5; maybe TRBD1 (6 bases). V dropped 6 bases and J dropped 3 bases, with 14 bases sitting between them. Germline lookup yields CDR1 LGHDT and CDR2 YNNKEL (reference sequence). The CDR3 contains 14 residues. The CDR3 DNA reads as TGTGCCAGCAGTCCCGGGGCAGGGGAAGAGACCCAGTACTTC. Its translation is CASSPGAGEETQYF.

This rearrangement joins TRBV3-1 (or the pseudogene TRBV3-2) to TRBJ1-6, with D unresolved. V was clipped by 5 bases and J by 9 bases, with 11 bases between them. CDR1 and CDR2 from the germline V gene are LGHDT and YNNKEL (reference sequence). CDR3 length equals 13 residues. The CDR3 coding sequence is TGTGCCAGCAGCTTCGCCGGTGGTTCACCCCTCCACTTT. It specifies CASSFAGGSPLHF.

This chain links TRBV18 with TRBJ2-3, with TRBD1 matching 8 bases. CDR1 and CDR2 (germline): KGHSH, LQKENI. This CDR3 comprises 16 residues. With 6 bases clipped from V and 6 bases from J, the junction kept 14 bases outside the gene matches. The CDR3 DNA reads as TGTGCCAGCTCTCAGGACAGGGTAAAGAATCGGGATACGCAGTATTTT. Translation gives CASSQDRVKNRDTQYF.

The CDR3 DNA sequence: TGCGCCAGCGGACAAAACAGGGGGAGCGAGACCCAGTACTTC. This translates into CASGQNRGSETQYF. The gene calls are TRBV4-1 and TRBJ2-5; 8 bases agree with TRBD1. The V and J ends lost 8 bases and 5 bases, in that order; junction bases with no gene match: 10. This CDR3 has 14 residues. Germline V gene sequence: CDR1 MGHRA, CDR2 YSYEKL.

The V gene is TRBV6-2 or TRBV6-3, the J gene TRBJ2-7; TRBD1 aligns across 9 bases. Trimming took 2 bases from V and 10 from J; bases not matched to a gene: 12. Germline V gene sequence: CDR1 MNHEY, CDR2 SVGEGT. The CDR3 sequence is 15 residues long. CDR3 bases: TGTGCCAGCAGTTACCCGGGACAGGGTGCCTTCCTTCAGTACTTC. It encodes CASSYPGQGAFLQYF.

V is TRBV12-5 and J is TRBJ2-2, with D uncertain. The CDR3 consists of 15 residues. Germline CDR1 and CDR2: LGHNT and FRNRAP. The V gene lost 0 bases and the J gene lost 1 base, with 6 bases spanning the gap. The chain's CDR3 is CASGLVQQNTGELFF. Written as DNA, the CDR3 is TGTGCTAGTGGTTTGGTACAACAGAACACCGGGGAGCTGTTTTTT.

This clone has a handful of counts. The gene calls are TRBV7-9 and TRBJ2-5, with TRBD1 identical over 8 bases. The CDR3 runs 15 residues. Trimming at V came to 1 base and at J to 5 bases, leaving 6 bases not matched to a gene. Germline V CDR1 and CDR2: SEHNR, FQNEAQ (reference sequence). CDR3 sequence (DNA): TGTGCCAGCAGCTTAGACAGGGGGTTGTCTGAGACCCAGTACTTC. Its protein is CASSLDRGLSETQYF.

V usage is TRBV19 and J usage is TRBJ1-6, with 7 bases that match TRBD1. The CDR3 is 14 residues long. Germline V gene sequence: CDR1 LNHDA, CDR2 SQIVND (reference sequence). Unmatched junction bases numbered 6, after V lost 6 bases and J lost 7 bases. CDR3 protein: CASRTPGQNSPLHF. The CDR3 nucleotides are TGTGCCAGTAGGACTCCGGGACAGAATTCACCCCTCCACTTT.

This sequence joins TRBV4-1 and TRBJ2-1, with D maybe TRBD1 (6 bases). This CDR3 contains 14 residues. Germline V gene data show CDR1 as MGHRA and CDR2 as YSYEKL. The V gene lost 4 bases and the J gene lost 3 bases, with 10 bases spanning the gap. The DNA for the CDR3 is TGCGCCAGCAGCCCCCGACAGGACTACAATGAGCAGTTCTTC. It codes for CASSPRQDYNEQFF.

This sequence joins TRBV2 and TRBJ2-3; TRBD2 aligns across 15 bases. V lost 8 bases and J lost 12; bases outside the gene matches: 12. The CDR3 has 15 residues. The germline V gene encodes CDR1 SNHLY and CDR2 FYNNEI. The CDR3 nucleotides read TGTGCCAGCGCACAACGGACTAGCGGGGGGGCCCGCCAGTATTTT. Its protein is CASAQRTSGGARQYF.

The chain employs TRBV7-8 and TRBJ2-6; 11 bases agree with TRBD2. Germline CDR1 is SGHVS and CDR2 is FQNEAQ. CDR3 length: 21 amino acids. V was clipped by 0 bases and J by 0 bases; unmatched bases: 10. CDR3 sequence (DNA): TGTGCCAGCAGCTTAGCGTGGCTAGCGGGGGGCCGAAGCTCTGGGGCCAACGTCCTGACTTTC. Its protein product is CASSLAWLAGGRSSGANVLTF.

The J gene is TRBJ1-6, the V gene TRBV18; 9 bases match TRBD1. This CDR3 region has 18 residues. V gave up 3 bases and J gave up 7 bases; unmatched junction bases: 13. Germline CDR1 and CDR2: KGHSH and LQKENI. The CDR3 nucleotides read TGTGCCAGCTCACCCTTACAGGGCGGACAGGGGAGGAATTCACCCCTCCACTTT. It yields the protein CASSPLQGGQGRNSPLHF.

DNA for the CDR3: TGTGCCAGCAGCTTGTGGGCCGGGGGGATTTCCTCCTACGAGCAGTACTTC. Protein: CASSLWAGGISSYEQYF. This rearrangement joins TRBV5-6 to TRBJ2-7; 7 bases match TRBD2. Looked up from germline, CDR1 is SGHDT and CDR2 is YYEEEE. The CDR3 loop spans 17 amino acids. Losses at the gene ends were 1 base for V and 0 bases for J; bases not matched to a gene: 10.

The V gene is TRBV10-2, the J gene TRBJ1-4; a possible D gene is TRBD1 (5 bases). The V and J ends lost 7 bases and 8 bases respectively, with 11 bases between them. Germline lookup yields CDR1 WSHSY and CDR2 SAAADI. The length of the CDR3 is 12 residues. The CDR3 DNA is TGCGCCAGCAACGGGGGGACCGAAAAACTGTTTTTT. This sequence encodes CASNGGTEKLFF.

This chain joins TRBV3-1 (or the pseudogene TRBV3-2) and TRBJ2-1, with 9 positions matching TRBD2. This CDR3 is built from 17 residues. Germline CDR1 reads LGHDT; CDR2 reads YNNKEL (reference sequence). Trimming took 4 bases from V and 0 from J; bases not matched to a gene: 7. The CDR3 reads CASSPGGRGGSYNEQFF. The CDR3 DNA sequence: TGTGCCAGCAGCCCCGGCGGGCGGGGGGGCTCCTACAATGAGCAGTTCTTC.